The 3 T cell receptor beta chains presented below share a single source sample, sequenced in a study of a mutant IDH1 vaccine in newly diagnosed glioma. Time point specified: baseline, week 1 (first vaccination visit). Regarding treatment: pre-vaccination baseline after standard-of-care therapy. Here immunoSEQ multiplex PCR was the method, and the copy in TCRdb shows in-frame clones only, minus some. Among 30,000 to 40,000 clones listed, about 73% were seen once. The specimen comprised PBMCs, sampled from a glioma patient treated with radiotherapy, temozolomide or both. The receptor source for this set is a man aged 35 to 55 with glioma. Some clones in this sample may be carry-over from other donors' samples.

With respect to this clone: The limits of the CDR3 on the DNA are not certain, so only TCRdb's listed CDR3 is given. The rearrangement links TRBV21-1 to TRBJ1-5; the table gives TRBD1 as D, unverified against the DNA. TRBV21-1 is a recognized pseudogene. The CDR3 length is 17 residues, termini included. This CDR3 reads CASSKVGQGIGDQPQHF.

The genes are TRBV5-4 and TRBJ1-1; 9 positions match TRBD1. Looked up from germline, CDR1 is SGHNT and CDR2 is YYREEE (reference sequence). The V segment lost 4 bases and the J segment 5 bases; nucleotides outside the gene matches: 3. There are 13 residues in the CDR3. The DNA of the CDR3 is TGTGCCAGCAGCCTGGACAGGGGAACTGAAGCTTTCTTT. Translated: CASSLDRGTEAFF.

This clone came up a few times. The CDR3 DNA is TGCGCCAGCAGCCCGGAGCAGGTTAACTATGGCTACACCTTC. Its protein is CASSPEQVNYGYTF. The V gene is TRBV4-1, the J gene TRBJ1-2; no firm D call. The germline V gene has CDR1 MGHRA and CDR2 YSYEKL. The CDR3 covers 14 residues. V lost 4 bases to trimming and J lost 1 base, with 10 bases between them.